The rows below give T cell receptor beta chains drawn from one sample of a study of early T cells in non-severe SARS-CoV-2 infection. TCRdb reprocessed the 5' RACE reads with MiXCR, giving one entry per CDR3 protein. This table has roughly 40,000 distinct CDR3 sequences, around 4.5% appearing once. The sequenced sample was whole blood. The receptors originated from an adult who was a healthcare worker with PCR-confirmed SARS-CoV-2 infection or an uninfected control (not recorded which). Both conserved end residues are part of each CDR3. Fields, in order: J gene, D gene, clone size, V gene, CDR3 DNA, CDR3 protein. D genes are given only for firm matches. Clone size appears in some rows only: once, few, many, or a class for an expanded clone.

TRBJ1-2 . few TRBV12-3/TRBV12-4 TGTGCCAGCAGTTTAGAAGGGACACTCAACTATGGCTACACCTTC CASSLEGTLNYGYTF
TRBJ2-1 TRBD2 many TRBV7-6 TGTGCCAGCAGTAGCGGGGGGCCCTACAATGAGCAGTTCTTC CASSSGGPYNEQFF
TRBJ2-3 TRBD2 many TRBV29-1 TGCAGCGTTGAAATCGGGGGGAATGGCGTAGATACGCAGTATTTT CSVEIGGNGVDTQYF
TRBJ1-3 . few TRBV2 TGTGCCAGCAGTGATGATGGAGGCTTCGGAAACACCATATATTTT CASSDDGGFGNTIYF
TRBJ2-2 TRBD1 many TRBV9 TGTGCCAGCAGCGCAACCCAAGGGACAGCAAACACCGGGGAGCTGTTTTTT CASSATQGTANTGELFF
TRBJ1-4 . many TRBV7-2 TGTGCCAGCAGCTTAGTTTCAGGCCAGCCCCATGAAAAACTGTTTTTT CASSLVSGQPHEKLFF
TRBJ2-1 TRBD2 few TRBV30 TGTGCCTGGAGTCCCCTCCGGGGGGCCTACAATGAGCAGTTCTTC CAWSPLRGAYNEQFF
TRBJ2-3 TRBD2 many TRBV20-1 TGCAGTGCAGAGGGAGGGGGCACAGATACGCAGTATTTT CSAEGGGTDTQYF
TRBJ2-7 TRBD2 many TRBV27 TGTGCCAGCAGTAAACCGGGACTAGCGAGCGAGCAGTACTTC CASSKPGLASEQYF
TRBJ2-1 TRBD1 medium-sized TRBV27 TGTGCCAGCAGTTTGGGACAGGGGGGGAATGAGCAGTTCTTC CASSLGQGGNEQFF
TRBJ1-5 TRBD1 . TRBV7-6 TGTGCCAGCAGTCCAGGGGGCGCCGGCTATAGCAATCAGCTCCAGCATTTT CASSPGGAGYSNQLQHF
TRBJ1-2 . many TRBV20-1 TGCAGTGCTAGCGTGGGGGAGCGTCGCTATGGCTACACCTTC CSASVGERRYGYTF
TRBJ2-7 . few TRBV5-1 TGCGCCAGCAGCTTGGCCGGTCCCTACGAGCAGTACTTC CASSLAGPYEQYF
TRBJ2-1 TRBD2 . TRBV18 TGTACCAGCTCACCGAGGACTAGCGATGAGCAGTTCTTC CTSSPRTSDEQFF
TRBJ2-5 . few TRBV7-2 TGTGCCAGCAGCTTAGACGGGTCGGGGCAAGAGACCCAGTACTTC CASSLDGSGQETQYF
TRBJ2-1 TRBD1 few TRBV30 TGTGCCTGGAGTGTACTGGGGACAGGGAATGAGCAGTTCTTC CAWSVLGTGNEQFF
TRBJ2-1 TRBD2 few TRBV5-4 TGTGCCAGCAGGGGACTAGCGGGAAGGAATGAGCAGTTCTTC CASRGLAGRNEQFF
TRBJ2-1 . many TRBV12-5 TGTGCTAGTGGTAGATTCTTAGCGAGGAATGAGCAGTTCTTC CASGRFLARNEQFF
TRBJ1-3 . . TRBV7-9 TGTGCCAGCAGCTGGAGGGCAGAATCTGGAAACACCATATATTTT CASSWRAESGNTIYF
TRBJ1-1 . . TRBV30 TGTGCCTGGATTGGGCGGAGGAACACTGAAGCTTTCTTT CAWIGRRNTEAFF
TRBJ2-1 TRBD2 many TRBV20-1 TGCAGTGCTAGAGATGATCCAGCGGGGGAGCAGTTCTTC CSARDDPAGEQFF
TRBJ2-5 TRBD2 . TRBV7-6 TGTGCCAGCAGCTTAGCCGGGACTACAGAAGAGACCCAGTACTTC CASSLAGTTEETQYF
TRBJ1-5 TRBD1 many TRBV6-6 TGTGCCAGCAGTATCCGACAGGGGGCTAGTCAGCCCCAGCATTTT CASSIRQGASQPQHF
TRBJ2-3 TRBD1 many TRBV11-2 TGTGCCAGCAGCTTAGTGAGGGGGCGCGGCGCAGATACGCAGTATTTT CASSLVRGRGADTQYF
TRBJ1-4 TRBD1 many TRBV18 TGTGCCAGCTCACCACCGAGACAGGGCCTGATCGAAAAACTGTTTTTT CASSPPRQGLIEKLFF
TRBJ1-2 . many TRBV4-1 TGCGCCAGCAGCACAGGGAACTATGGCTACACCTTC CASSTGNYGYTF
TRBJ2-5 . few TRBV2 TGTGCCAGCAGTGCAGACGCAGGGACCCAGTACTTC CASSADAGTQYF
TRBJ2-4 . medium-sized TRBV6-6 TGTGCCAGCAGTTTTATGGCCAAAAACATTCAGTACTTC CASSFMAKNIQYF
TRBJ2-7 . medium-sized TRBV20-1 TGCAGTGCTAGGGAGAGGGACTACGAGCAGTACTTC CSARERDYEQYF
TRBJ2-3 TRBD2 . TRBV2 TGTGCCAGCAGTCCCGCAAGGACTAGCGGGAGCACAGATACGCAGTATTTT CASSPARTSGSTDTQYF
TRBJ2-6 . many TRBV7-3 TGTGCCAGCAGCCCCACCCAAGGGGCTGGGGCCAACGTCCTGACTTTC CASSPTQGAGANVLTF
TRBJ2-3 TRBD1 many TRBV28 TGTGCCAGCAGTGCCGGGACAGACACAGATACGCAGTATTTT CASSAGTDTDTQYF
TRBJ1-5 . many TRBV6-2/TRBV6-3 TGTGCCAGCAGCCCAGGGTTTCTCAATCAGCCCCAGCATTTT CASSPGFLNQPQHF
TRBJ2-5 . . TRBV27 TGTGCCAGCAGTTTACTTTCACCCCAAGAGACCCAGTACTTC CASSLLSPQETQYF
TRBJ1-1 TRBD1 many TRBV6-2/TRBV6-3 TGTGCCAGCAGTTACGCCGGGACAGCTTCTGAAGCTTTCTTT CASSYAGTASEAFF
TRBJ1-2 . . TRBV6-5 TGTGCCAGCAGTCCCGACAAGTATTATGGCTACACCTTC CASSPDKYYGYTF
TRBJ2-2 . medium-sized TRBV5-1 TGCGCCAGCAGTGAGCAGGGTAACACCGGGGAGCTGTTTTTT CASSEQGNTGELFF
TRBJ2-7 . . TRBV7-8 TGTGCCAGCAGCCCCCGGGACACCCCCTACGAGCAGTACTTC CASSPRDTPYEQYF
TRBJ2-5 . . TRBV11-1 TGTGCCAGCGCGGGTCCACAAGAGACCCAGTACTTC CASAGPQETQYF
TRBJ2-5 . many TRBV5-1 TGCGCCAGCAGCTTGAGTATGGGAGTCAACCAAGAGACCCAGTACTTC CASSLSMGVNQETQYF
TRBJ1-1 TRBD1 many TRBV29-1 TGCAGCGTGGGACAGGGGGCGTCCACTGAAGCTTTCTTT CSVGQGASTEAFF
TRBJ1-2 TRBD1 . TRBV12-3/TRBV12-4 TGTGCCAGCAGTTTAGAGGGGGCGCTCTATGGCTACACCTTC CASSLEGALYGYTF
TRBJ2-3 TRBD2 medium-sized TRBV4-3 TGCGCCAGCAGCCAAGAGTGGTTAGCGGGGGCAGATACGCAGTATTTT CASSQEWLAGADTQYF
TRBJ1-5 . many TRBV11-2 TGTGCCAGCAGCCTCTATGTTGGGGGCAATCAGCCCCAGCATTTT CASSLYVGGNQPQHF
TRBJ1-1 . many TRBV6-2/TRBV6-3 TGTGCCAGCAGTCTCGCGGGTCCCTACACTGAAGCTTTCTTT CASSLAGPYTEAFF
TRBJ2-1 . many TRBV7-2 TGTGCCAGCAGCTACTATACCACAGCAGGGGTCGAGCAGTTCTTC CASSYYTTAGVEQFF
TRBJ1-2 . many TRBV1 TGCACCAGCAGCCACCCGGCCGGGACGGAGACTGGGGGCTACACCTTC CTSSHPAGTETGGYTF
TRBJ2-7 TRBD1 . TRBV5-1 TGCGCCAGCAGCTCCGACAGGGGGTACGAGCAGTACTTC CASSSDRGYEQYF
TRBJ2-2 . . TRBV6-5 TGTGCCAGCAGTTACTCGATTCCTGGGAGCCAGGCGGGGTCCGGGGAGCTGTTTTTT CASSYSIPGSQAGSGELFF
TRBJ2-1 TRBD1 many TRBV29-1 TGCAGCGTTAGGAGTAACAGGGGGGCCAGTGAGCAGTTCTTC CSVRSNRGASEQFF
TRBJ2-3 . . TRBV6-2/TRBV6-3 TGTGCCAGCAGTTACTCGAATCGCGACATCACAGATACGCAGTATTTT CASSYSNRDITDTQYF
TRBJ2-1 . . TRBV10-1 TGCGCCAGCAGTGAACGGGAGAACAATGAGCAGTTCTTC CASSERENNEQFF
TRBJ2-1 . few TRBV3-1 TGTGCCAGCAGCCAAGCCGACTTGTACAATGAGCAGTTCTTC CASSQADLYNEQFF
TRBJ2-6 . . TRBV19 TGTGCCAGTACCAACAGTCACATACTCTCTGGGACAAACGTCCTGACTTTC CASTNSHILSGTNVLTF
TRBJ1-6 TRBD1 . TRBV18 TGTGCCAGCTCCGCCGGGACAGCGGGATCACCCCTCCACTTT CASSAGTAGSPLHF
TRBJ1-4 . many TRBV7-9 TGTGCCAGCAGCTTCCGTTCGCAGCGTAATGAAAAACTGTTTTTT CASSFRSQRNEKLFF